The rows below give T cell receptor beta chains drawn from one sample of a study of blood T cell repertoires in COVID-19. Sequencing was performed with immunoSEQ multiplex PCR; in TCRdb, only in-frame clones are kept and a portion is missing. Here the sample spans 110,000 to 150,000 clones, 75% to 85% being singletons. The sequenced sample was peripheral blood. All receptors come from a woman of 80 years or more with acute or convalescent COVID-19. The CDR3 runs from the conserved cysteine through the conserved F or W. Each record gives: D gene, V gene, J gene, clone size, CDR3 protein, CDR3 DNA. D genes are given only for firm matches. Only part of the rows carry a size: once, few, many, or a class if the clone is expanded.

TRBD1	TRBV7-9	TRBJ1-1	.	CASSPRTGGSAMNTEAFF	TGTGCCAGCAGCCCGAGGACAGGGGGTTCCGCCATGAACACTGAAGCTTTCTTT
TRBD2	TRBV6-2/TRBV6-3	TRBJ2-1	.	CASSPPGLARYNEQFF	TGTGCCAGCAGTCCCCCGGGACTAGCGCGCTACAATGAGCAGTTCTTC
.	TRBV5-1	TRBJ2-1	few	CASSRFLGAKTANEQFF	TGCGCCAGCAGTAGGTTCTTGGGCGCGAAAACTGCCAATGAGCAGTTCTTC
TRBD1	TRBV7-3	TRBJ2-3	.	CASSATGAAQYF	TGTGCCAGCAGCGCCACAGGGGCGGCGCAGTATTTT
TRBD1	TRBV4-1	TRBJ2-3	.	CASSPGTGADTQYF	TGCGCCAGCAGCCCGGGGACAGGGGCAGATACGCAGTATTTT
.	TRBV5-1	TRBJ2-3	.	CASSLADTQYF	TGCGCCAGCAGCCTCGCGGATACGCAGTATTTT
.	TRBV28	TRBJ2-3	.	CAPRRTAQPSTDTQYF	TGTGCCCCCCGGAGGACAGCCCAGCCTAGCACAGATACGCAGTATTTT
TRBD1	TRBV6-5	TRBJ1-2	.	CASSYFSPGQGIICTF	TGTGCCAGCAGTTACTTTTCTCCGGGACAGGGGATTATTTGCACCTTC
TRBD1	TRBV11-2	TRBJ1-6	.	CASSSIRDRGHSPLHF	TGTGCCAGCAGCTCAATCCGGGACAGGGGCCATTCACCCCTCCACTTT
.	TRBV7-2	TRBJ1-5	.	CASSLQTEISNQPQHF	TGTGCCAGCAGCTTGCAAACAGAAATCAGCAATCAGCCCCAGCATTTT
TRBD1	TRBV9	TRBJ2-3	.	CASSATQGVDATDTQYF	TGTGCCAGCAGCGCCACACAGGGGGTCGATGCCACAGATACGCAGTATTTT
.	TRBV12-3/TRBV12-4	TRBJ1-2	.	CAIQFPNYGYTF	TGTGCCATCCAGTTCCCTAACTATGGCTACACCTTC
.	TRBV28	TRBJ1-2	.	CASSVFQGPLANYGYTF	TGTGCCAGCAGCGTATTCCAGGGTCCCTTAGCTAACTATGGCTACACCTTC
.	TRBV14	TRBJ2-7	.	CASSGALWAYEQYF	TGTGCCAGCAGCGGGGCACTTTGGGCCTACGAGCAGTACTTC
TRBD2	TRBV6-4	TRBJ2-1	.	CASSLTSVQPYNEQFF	TGTGCCAGCAGCCTAACTAGCGTTCAACCCTACAATGAGCAGTTCTTC
.	TRBV5-1	TRBJ2-5	.	CASSFRQIQETQYF	TGCGCCAGCAGCTTTCGACAGATCCAAGAGACCCAGTACTTC
TRBD2	TRBV28	TRBJ2-5	.	CASSLGSGGGGRTQYF	TGTGCCAGCAGTTTAGGGTCGGGTGGCGGGGGGAGGACCCAGTACTTC
TRBD1	TRBV10-2	TRBJ2-7	.	CASSEWTGPHEQYF	TGCGCCAGCAGTGAGTGGACAGGGCCTCACGAGCAGTACTTC
TRBD1	TRBV13	TRBJ1-4	.	CASSSAGTGGEKLFF	TGTGCCAGCAGCTCCGCCGGGACAGGAGGTGAAAAACTGTTTTTT
TRBD2	TRBV7-2	TRBJ2-5	few	CASSLGTSGGAGETQYF	TGTGCCAGCAGCTTAGGGACTAGCGGGGGGGCCGGGGAGACCCAGTACTTC
TRBD1	TRBV3-1/TRBV3-2	TRBJ1-2	.	CASSQGAGGNGYTF	TGTGCCAGCAGCCAAGGGGCAGGGGGCAATGGCTACACCTTC
.	TRBV15	TRBJ2-5	.	CATSRDPLVQETQYF	TGTGCCACCAGCAGAGATCCATTAGTCCAAGAGACCCAGTACTTC